What follows is one TCR beta chain and its context. Its binding antigen is unknown. Base qualities are missing; no much larger clone stands one base away. The data belong to a study of Tregs in tolerant kidney transplant recipients (dated by TCRdb to about 2019). Regarding the complete study: The study used TCRbeta sequencing to identify donor-specific regulatory T cells before combined kidney and bone marrow transplantation, then tracked those cells after transplant. TCRbeta repertoire sequencing was used in a few healthy controls to compare several ways of expanding Tregs specific for an allogeneic donor.

Study-wide findings and limitations: Expanding Tregs with activated donor B cells appeared to identify the most biologically relevant and donor-specific TCRbeta repertoire. Biological reproducibility was not directly assessed, although technical replication error appeared to be minimal. Because the study included only a small number of patients, the results must be confirmed in larger populations and under other immunosuppression protocols.

For TCRbeta CDR3 sequencing, genomic DNA was extracted from sorted cells using the QIAGEN DNeasy Blood and Tissue Kit. High-throughput TCRbeta CDR3 sequencing, including PCR amplification with bias correction and internal controls, was performed commercially through immunoSEQ. In the source study's methods: Unique productive TCRbeta sequences were defined by CDR3 nucleotide sequence where primers matched, and otherwise by CDR3 amino acid sequence together with Vbeta and Jbeta genes. To correct for sorting error, sequences found in more than one sorted population at a frequency ratio of 2:1 or less were discarded, and the remaining shared sequences were assigned to the population with the higher frequency. Donor-reactive sequences were defined as at least 5-fold expanded in CFSE-low cells versus unstimulated cells, with frequency of at least 0.01% in CFSE-low cells. Repertoire divergence was quantified by Jensen-Shannon divergence using the top 100 TCRbeta sequences ranked by frequency. For any sample with multiple sequencing runs, sorting error was corrected in each run separately before the runs were pooled. Imported from immuneACCESS, the table was reduced by TCRdb to in-frame sequences with V and J called. These copies leave out some clones; in studies compared against another copy, an unresolved V gene accounts for under half, and the cause of the remainder is not known. The V and J calls and clone size come from that table; D and trimming were worked out from the DNA. Here the sample has 200,000 to 300,000 clones; about 86% occur a single time. The leading ten clones occupy less than 0.75% of the sample.

Thawed PBMCs were FACS-sorted into unstimulated Tregs (CD4+CD25+CD127-), CD4+ non-Tregs (CD4+CD25-), CD4 cells and CD8 cells. Healthy control blood came either as purchased buffy coats or from healthy volunteers. Healthy control blood was separated into PBMCs by Ficoll density gradient and cryopreserved, and patient PBMCs were collected both before and after transplant. The CDR3 covers 15 residues, taking in both the cysteine and the phenylalanine. CDR3 DNA only is kept here, 45 bases in frame from base 1. The junction shows trimming of 1 base on V and 5 bases on J, and the gene matches do not reach 4 bases of it. From the germline V gene, CDR1 is SGHDT and CDR2 is YYEEEE.

The TCR was taken from a human donor in good health. Recombination joined TRBV5-6 with TRBJ2-7, and 12 junction bases match TRBD1. The sample taken for sequencing was CD4+ T cells from blood. The CDR3 corresponds to CASSLSGQGAHEQYF. The bases read TGTGCCAGCAGCTTGTCGGGACAGGGGGCCCACGAGCAGTACTTC.